These T cell receptor beta chains were read from a single sample in a study of beta chain features in type 1 diabetes. Profiled with immunoSEQ multiplex PCR; TCRdb holds only in-frame clones, not every one. The sample yields around 300,000 clones, approximately 9.9% seen once. Sequenced: naive CD4+ T cells from blood. The receptors derive from a woman in her twenties or thirties in good health. Both conserved end residues are part of each CDR3. D genes are given only for firm matches. Clone sizes are given selectively: once, few, many, or a class where the clone is expanded.

NA | TRBJ2-7 | NA | TRBV14 | TGTGCCAGCAGCCAAGATGACGTCCGGGACAATTCCTACGAGCAGTACTTC | CASSQDDVRDNSYEQYF
NA | TRBJ1-1 | NA | TRBV21-1 | TGTGCCAGCAGTATCGACAGGGTGGTAGGCACTGAAGCTTTCTTT | CASSIDRVVGTEAFF
NA | TRBJ2-3 | NA | TRBV4-1 | TGCGCCAGCAGCCAAGAGGAGTTCGGCGGGGCGACAGATACGCAGTATTTT | CASSQEEFGGATDTQYF
NA | TRBJ1-1 | few | TRBV30 | TGTGCCTGGAGGATACAGGAGAACACTGAAGCTTTCTTT | CAWRIQENTEAFF
NA | TRBJ2-5 | few | TRBV15 | TGTGCCACCAGCACGACTAGGAGGGAGACCCAGTACTTC | CATSTTRRETQYF
TRBD2 | TRBJ2-1 | NA | TRBV30 | TGTGCCTGGGGGCTTTCCGGGAGGTTTCCCAATGAGCAGTTCTTC | CAWGLSGRFPNEQFF
TRBD2 | TRBJ2-2 | few | TRBV29-1 | TGCAGCGTCGTCCCGGGGGGGGGCGAGGGCACCGGGGAGCTGTTTTTT | CSVVPGGGEGTGELFF
TRBD1 | TRBJ2-1 | NA | TRBV5-4 | TGTGCCAGCAGCGGGGGACAGGGGGCCCAACTAGCACCCTACAATGAGCAGTTCTTC | CASSGGQGAQLAPYNEQFF
TRBD2 | TRBJ2-7 | few | TRBV27 | TGTGCCAGCAGTTTATCCGGGACTAGCGGGAGGGTCGAGCAGTACTTC | CASSLSGTSGRVEQYF
NA | TRBJ2-1 | NA | TRBV4-1 | TGCGCCAGCAGCCGACCAGACAGAAACTTCTACAATGAGCAGTTCTTC | CASSRPDRNFYNEQFF
TRBD1 | TRBJ1-4 | few | TRBV25-1 | TGTGCCAGCAGTGATTCCGGGACAGGTTTTGAAAAACTGTTTTTT | CASSDSGTGFEKLFF
TRBD2 | TRBJ2-2 | NA | TRBV19 | TGTGCCAGTAGCCGACTAGCGGGGAACACCGGGGAGCTGTTTTTT | CASSRLAGNTGELFF
TRBD1 | TRBJ1-5 | NA | TRBV30 | TGTGCCTGGAGGCCAGGGGGTAAGGGCAATCAGCCCCAGCATTTT | CAWRPGGKGNQPQHF
NA | TRBJ1-5 | NA | TRBV23-1 | TGCGCCAGCAGTCACCCGACAGGCGTTAGCAATCAGCCCCAGCATTTT | CASSHPTGVSNQPQHF
TRBD1 | TRBJ2-7 | few | TRBV19 | TGTGCCAGTAGTACAGGACAGGGTACGGGCGAGCAGTACTTC | CASSTGQGTGEQYF
TRBD1 | TRBJ1-5 | few | TRBV19 | TGTGCCAGCCAGGGGGAAGATCAGCCCCAGCATTTT | CASQGEDQPQHF
NA | TRBJ2-3 | NA | TRBV13 | TGTGCCAGCAGCTTGACGGGAGATACGCAGTATTTT | CASSLTGDTQYF
NA | TRBJ2-3 | NA | TRBV6-5 | TGTGCCAGCAGTCGAGACTTGTTCGATACGCAGTATTTT | CASSRDLFDTQYF
NA | TRBJ2-1 | NA | TRBV7-2 | TGTGCCAGCAGCTTAAGCCCTAGCTCCTACAATGAGCAGTTCTTC | CASSLSPSSYNEQFF
NA | TRBJ2-1 | NA | TRBV2 | TGTGCCAGCAGTGTAGGGCTAGCAAGCAATGAGCAGTTCTTC | CASSVGLASNEQFF
NA | TRBJ2-1 | NA | TRBV18 | TGTGCCAGCTCCCCCCGGGAGCGGAGCTCCTACAATGAGCAGTTCTTC | CASSPRERSSYNEQFF
TRBD2 | TRBJ2-1 | NA | TRBV7-9 | TGTGCCAGCAGCTTAGGCGGGAGCGGTTACAATGAGCAGTTCTTC | CASSLGGSGYNEQFF
NA | TRBJ2-7 | NA | TRBV5-1 | TGCGCCAGCAGCTTGGTTGCGGCGAGCGGCAACGAGCAGTACTTC | CASSLVAASGNEQYF
TRBD1 | TRBJ2-5 | few | TRBV6-5 | TGTGCCAGCAGTTACTCGGGACAGGGCGGGGAGACCCAGTACTTC | CASSYSGQGGETQYF
TRBD1 | TRBJ2-6 | few | TRBV5-4 | TGTGCCAGCAGCAGACCGGGACAGGGGGGATTATCTGGGGCCAACGTCCTGACTTTC | CASSRPGQGGLSGANVLTF
NA | TRBJ2-5 | few | TRBV11-2 | TGTGCCAGCAGCTTTACAGGGACCCAAGAGACCCAGTACTTC | CASSFTGTQETQYF
TRBD2 | TRBJ2-3 | few | TRBV18 | TGTGCCAGCTCACCGGGACTAGCGGGAACAGATACGCAGTATTTT | CASSPGLAGTDTQYF
NA | TRBJ2-3 | few | TRBV6-5 | TGTGCCAGCATCCCCCGCCCGGGGAAGACAGATACGCAGTATTTT | CASIPRPGKTDTQYF
NA | TRBJ2-3 | NA | TRBV29-1 | TGCAGCGTCCAAGGGGGTCCTAGCACAGATACGCAGTATTTT | CSVQGGPSTDTQYF
NA | TRBJ1-1 | NA | TRBV4-2 | TGTGCCAGCAGACCAGACAGAGCGAACACTGAAGCTTTCTTT | CASRPDRANTEAFF
TRBD1 | TRBJ1-1 | few | TRBV7-2 | TGTGCCAGCAACCGGGACAGCGCGAACACTGAAGCTTTCTTT | CASNRDSANTEAFF
NA | TRBJ2-2 | NA | TRBV5-1 | TGCGCCAGCAGCTTGGCGGCTAGATCGGGCACCGGGGAGCTGTTTTTT | CASSLAARSGTGELFF
NA | TRBJ2-7 | few | TRBV30 | TGTGCCTGGACTCGGCAGGGGTTAAACTACGAGCAGTACTTC | CAWTRQGLNYEQYF
NA | TRBJ1-1 | few | TRBV4-1 | TGCGCCAGCAGCCGAGGACAGAACCAAAACACTGAAGCTTTCTTT | CASSRGQNQNTEAFF
NA | TRBJ1-2 | few | TRBV28 | TGTGCCAGCAGTTTATACACACTAGCTAACTATGGCTACACCTTC | CASSLYTLANYGYTF
TRBD1 | TRBJ2-3 | NA | TRBV28 | TGTGCCAGCAGAGGACAGGGGGTTTCCACAGATACGCAGTATTTT | CASRGQGVSTDTQYF
TRBD1 | TRBJ1-5 | few | TRBV5-8 | TGTGCCAGCAGCTCGGGACAGGGGCAGCCCCAGCATTTT | CASSSGQGQPQHF
TRBD2 | TRBJ2-7 | NA | TRBV7-2 | TGTGCCAGCAGCTTTGGGCGGGAGGTGGGGGAGCAGTACTTC | CASSFGREVGEQYF
NA | TRBJ1-4 | few | TRBV5-6 | TGTGCCAGCAGCCTAAGGACAACAACTAATGAAAAACTGTTTTTT | CASSLRTTTNEKLFF
TRBD2 | TRBJ2-3 | few | TRBV7-9 | TGTGCCAGCAGCTTAGCTATGGCGGGAGTGGGGGATACGCAGTATTTT | CASSLAMAGVGDTQYF
NA | TRBJ1-5 | few | TRBV5-4 | TGTGCCAGCAGCTTGGCAGGGCTTAGCAATCAGCCCCAGCATTTT | CASSLAGLSNQPQHF
NA | TRBJ1-5 | few | TRBV7-9 | TGTGCCAGCAGCTTAGAAGGAGGGCTAAGCAATCAGCCCCAGCATTTT | CASSLEGGLSNQPQHF
NA | TRBJ2-5 | many | TRBV29-1 | TGCAGCGCCGAGAGGGCGACCCAGTACTTC | CSAERATQYF
NA | TRBJ1-1 | few | TRBV10-3 | TGTGCCATCAGTGATGGTACGGGGGACACTGAAGCTTTCTTT | CAISDGTGDTEAFF
NA | TRBJ2-3 | NA | TRBV28 | TGTGCCAGCAGTTTCTTGGGGGCGGGGGATGCTAGCACAGATACGCAGTATTTT | CASSFLGAGDASTDTQYF
TRBD2 | TRBJ2-7 | few | TRBV29-1 | TGCAGCGTGACCCGTCTAGCGGGAGTCCCCTACGAGCAGTACTTC | CSVTRLAGVPYEQYF
TRBD2 | TRBJ2-6 | few | TRBV7-8 | TGTGCCAGCAGCTTGACTAGCGGAGCCTCTGGGGCCAACGTCCTGACTTTC | CASSLTSGASGANVLTF
TRBD2 | TRBJ2-7 | few | TRBV9 | TGTGCCAGCAGCGTACTTTCAACCGGGGGGGTGGACGAGCAGTACTTC | CASSVLSTGGVDEQYF